The 23 T cell receptor beta chains below all came from one sample that was sequenced in a study of a mutant IDH1 vaccine in newly diagnosed glioma. The time point here: baseline, week 1 (first vaccination visit). The sample's treatment: pre-vaccination baseline after standard-of-care therapy. The assay was immunoSEQ multiplex PCR, and TCRdb's table has in-frame clones only and misses some. Of about 67,000 clones listed, 65% to 85% are singletons. Material: peripheral blood mononuclear cells (PBMCs), obtained from a glioma patient treated with radiotherapy, temozolomide or both. The receptors were sampled from a young woman with glioma. Some clones in this sample may be carry-over from other donors' samples.

This clone was picked up a small number of times. The chain uses TRBV11-2 and TRBJ2-2; no clear D. The germline V and J ends were trimmed by 5 bases and 6 bases, with 13 bases remaining between them. Germline-derived CDR1 and CDR2 are SGHAT and FQNNGV. The CDR3 consists of 14 residues. DNA of the CDR3: TGTGCCAGCAGCCTTTGGACGGTCCCCGGGGAGCTGTTTTTT. This translates into CASSLWTVPGELFF.

The rearrangement uses TRBV2 and TRBJ2-4, with TRBD2 as a possible D gene (5 bases). CDR3 size: 15 residues. V shed 4 bases and J shed 0 bases, with 10 bases lying between them. Germline CDR1 SNHLY, CDR2 FYNNEI. The CDR3 reads CASSVRALAKNIQYF. As DNA, the CDR3 is TGTGCCAGCAGTGTGAGGGCGTTAGCCAAAAACATTCAGTACTTC. Based on the CDR3 plus reference TRBV2 and TRBJ2-4, the full variable domain is EPEVTQTPSHQVTQMGQEVILRCVPISNHLYFYWYRQILGQKVEFLVSFYNNEISEKSEIFDDQFSVERPDGSNFTLKIRSTKLEDSAMYFCASSVRALAKNIQYFGAGTRLSVL.

The gene calls are TRBV4-2 and TRBJ2-4; 7 bases line up with TRBD1. Trimming took 3 bases from V and 5 from J; bases not matched to a gene: 1. CDR3 length: 13 residues. CDR1 is LGHNA, CDR2 YNFKEQ, per germline. For the CDR3, the DNA is TGTGCCAGCAGCCAGGGACAGCAAAACATTCAGTACTTC. Translating gives CASSQGQQNIQYF.

V usage is TRBV6-5 and J usage is TRBJ1-3; D unresolved. Trimming removed 6 bases at V and 0 bases at J, with 12 bases between. Germline V gene sequence: CDR1 MNHEY, CDR2 SVGAGI. CDR3 length: 15 amino acids. The DNA for the CDR3 is TGTGCCAGCAGCTGGCGAGGGAGCTCTGGAAACACCATATATTTT. Its translation is CASSWRGSSGNTIYF.

The gene calls are TRBV13 and TRBJ2-4; TRBD2 agrees at 15 bases. The CDR3 runs 16 residues. The germline gives CDR1 PRHDT, CDR2 FYEKMQ (reference sequence). Trimming removed 4 bases from V and 10 bases from J; junction bases left unmatched: 8. The CDR3 loop reads CASSSGLAGGLLIQYF. In nucleotides, the CDR3 is TGTGCCAGCAGCTCTGGACTAGCGGGGGGGCTCTTGATTCAGTACTTC.

V usage is TRBV5-1 and J usage is TRBJ2-7, with D possibly being TRBD2 (5 bases). V lost 4 bases and J 0 bases, leaving 20 bases between the germline ends. This CDR3 region has 17 residues. Germline loops: CDR1 SGHRS, CDR2 YFSETQ. This CDR3 reads CASSLAGQAGNSYEQYF. Written as DNA, the CDR3 is TGCGCCAGCAGCCTTGCGGGTCAGGCAGGTAACTCCTACGAGCAGTACTTC.

The CDR3 spells CASSHRQGGANIQYF. In DNA, the CDR3 is TGTGCCAGCAGCCACCGACAGGGGGGCGCAAACATTCAGTACTTC. This chain links TRBV14 with TRBJ2-4, with 9 nucleotides matching TRBD1. CDR1 is SGHDN, CDR2 FVKESK, per germline. J gave up 6 bases and V 3 bases, and 6 bases lay outside the gene matches. CDR3 length: 15 residues.

The chain has TRBV7-2 and TRBJ1-5; no definite D call. V was pared by 2 bases and J by 5 bases, with 13 bases between. The CDR3 consists of 15 residues. Per the germline V gene, CDR1 is SGHTA and CDR2 is FQGNSA. CDR3 amino acids: CASSLWRRVDQPQHF. Here the CDR3 DNA reads TGTGCCAGCAGCTTATGGCGACGTGTGGATCAGCCCCAGCATTTT.

The V and J genes are TRBV2 and TRBJ2-7, with TRBD1 matching over 8 bases. CDR1 and CDR2 from the germline V gene are SNHLY and FYNNEI. The CDR3 is 14 residues long. Trimming cost V 5 bases and J 2 bases; bases outside gene matches: 5. The CDR3 nucleotides read TGTGCCAGCAGTTCGACAGGGGAGCCCTACGAGCAGTACTTC. Protein sequence: CASSSTGEPYEQYF.

V usage is TRBV6-5 and J usage is TRBJ1-2, with no clear D. There are 10 residues in the CDR3. Germline assignment: CDR1 MNHEY and CDR2 SVGAGI. The V gene lost 10 bases and the J gene lost 11 bases, with 14 bases spanning the gap. Written as DNA, the CDR3 is TGTGCCACCTTGGCGGCCACGTACACCTTC. Translated: CATLAATYTF.

The genes are TRBV10-3 and TRBJ1-6; maybe TRBD1 (5 bases). V was pared by 2 bases and J by 0 bases, with 11 bases between. There are 17 residues in the CDR3. Germline-derived CDR1 and CDR2 are ENHRY and SYGVKD. The CDR3 DNA reads TGTGCCATCAGTGAGGGGAGGGGAAGCTCCTATAATTCACCCCTCCACTTT. Its protein is CAISEGRGSSYNSPLHF.

The CDR3 is CASSWGSGGSCEQYF. The CDR3 nucleotides read TGTGCCAGCAGCTGGGGTAGCGGGGGGAGCTGCGAGCAGTACTTC. The V call is TRBV5-6, the J call TRBJ2-7, with 10 bases aligning to TRBD2. J gave up 6 bases and V 3 bases, and 9 bases lay outside the gene matches. Germline-derived CDR1 and CDR2 are SGHDT and YYEEEE. The CDR3 contains 15 residues.

The DNA for the CDR3 is TGTGCCAGCAGCCAAGCGGGGACCCAGTACTTC. Amino acid sequence: CASSQAGTQYF. This chain uses TRBV14 with TRBJ2-5; D is undetermined. The CDR3 extends over 11 amino acids. Germline V gives CDR1 SGHDN, CDR2 FVKESK. V lost 1 base and J 7 bases, leaving 4 bases between the germline ends. The full variable domain, its missing parts supplied by reference TRBV14 and TRBJ2-5, is EAGVTQFPSHSVIEKGQTVTLRCDPISGHDNLYWYRRVMGKEIKFLLHFVKESKQDESGMPNNRFLAERTGGTYSTLKVQPAELEDSGVYFCASSQAGTQYFGPGTRLLVL.

The sample holds a few counts of this clone. This rearrangement joins TRBV30 to TRBJ1-5; a possible D gene is TRBD1 (5 bases). Deletions cut 5 bases from V and 0 bases from J, with 11 bases between. From germline, CDR1 is GTSNPN and CDR2 SVGIG (reference sequence). The CDR3 has 14 amino acids. CDR3: CAWGEGYSNQPQHF. The CDR3 DNA is TGTGCCTGGGGTGAGGGGTATAGCAATCAGCCCCAGCATTTT. The full variable domain, in which reference TRBV30 and TRBJ1-5 provide the parts outside the CDR3, is SQTIHQWPATLVQPVGSPLSLECTVEGTSNPNLYWYRQAAGRGLQLLFYSVGIGQISSEVPQNLSASRPQDRQFILSSKKLLLSDSGFYLCAWGEGYSNQPQHFGDGTRLSIL.

This rearrangement joins TRBV15 to TRBJ2-1; D not certain. V lost 9 bases, J lost 0 bases, and 12 bases lay in between. The CDR3 spans 14 residues. Germline loops: CDR1 LNHNV, CDR2 YYDKDF (reference sequence). The CDR3 nucleotides read TGTGCCACAACTCGGGCCTCCTCCTACAATGAGCAGTTCTTC. This sequence encodes CATTRASSYNEQFF.

This clone was detected a few times. The chain joins TRBV19 to TRBJ1-1, with D possibly matching TRBD1 (6 bases). Germline values: CDR1 LNHDA, CDR2 SQIVND (reference sequence). Trimming took 5 bases from V and 6 from J, leaving 13 bases between them. CDR3 length: 13 residues. The CDR3: CASSPTGKSEAFF. The CDR3 bases are TGTGCCAGTAGTCCAACAGGGAAGTCTGAAGCTTTCTTT. Using reference TRBV19 and TRBJ1-1 for the parts outside the CDR3, the full variable domain is DGGITQSPKYLFRKEGQNVTLSCEQNLNHDAMYWYRQDPGQGLRLIYYSQIVNDFQKGDIAEGYSVSREKKESFPLTVTSAQKNPTAFYLCASSPTGKSEAFFGQGTRLTVV.

This clone appeared a single time. The rearrangement links TRBV6-4 to TRBJ2-6; D not resolved. With 0 bases removed from V and 0 bases from J, the gap between germline ends came to 6 bases. Germline CDR1 and CDR2: MRHNA and SNTAGT. This CDR3 has 16 residues. CDR3 amino acids: CASSDSAGSGANVLTF. The CDR3 DNA follows: TGTGCCAGCAGTGACTCCGCAGGCTCTGGGGCCAACGTCCTGACTTTC.

This clone has just one count. This chain connects TRBV9 to TRBJ2-3, with 10 bases aligning to TRBD2. The CDR3 sequence is 16 residues long. Unmatched junction bases numbered 10, after V lost 4 bases and J lost 5 bases. Germline loops: CDR1 SGDLS, CDR2 YYNGEE. The chain's CDR3 is CASSFSGLAAIDTQYF. The CDR3 coding sequence is TGTGCCAGCAGCTTCTCAGGACTAGCGGCAATAGATACGCAGTATTTT.

The rearrangement joins TRBV2 to TRBJ1-2, with D unclear. The CDR3 is 13 amino acids. V dropped 2 bases and J dropped 2 bases, with 6 bases sitting between them. The V gene's germline CDR1 is SNHLY and CDR2 FYNNEI. This CDR3 reads CASSEQTNYGYTF. CDR3 nucleotides: TGTGCCAGCAGTGAACAGACAAACTATGGCTACACCTTC.

This chain connects TRBV28 to TRBJ1-1; a possible D gene is TRBD1 (5 bases). The CDR3 runs to 14 residues. CDR1 is MDHEN and CDR2 is SYDVKM in the germline V gene. The V and J ends lost 6 bases and 4 bases respectively, with 15 bases between them. The CDR3 region has the DNA TGTGCCAGCAGGGGGGTTCAGGGAATCACTGAAGCTTTCTTT. Translation: CASRGVQGITEAFF.

V is TRBV5-1 and J is TRBJ1-2, with TRBD1 matching 9 bases. Trimming at V came to 4 bases and at J to 8 bases, leaving 9 bases not matched to a gene. The CDR3 extends over 14 amino acids. Germline V CDR1 and CDR2: SGHRS, YFSETQ. DNA of the CDR3: TGCGCCAGCAGCACCAGGGGGGACAGGGAAGGCTACACCTTC. Its translation is CASSTRGDREGYTF. Full variable domain (remainder filled in from reference TRBV5-1 and TRBJ1-2): KAGVTQTPRYLIKTRGQQVTLSCSPISGHRSVSWYQQTPGQGLQFLFEYFSETQRNKGNFPGRFSGRQFSNSRSEMNVSTLELGDSALYLCASSTRGDREGYTFGSGTRLTVV.

V gene TRBV4-1 combines with J gene TRBJ1-1; D possibly corresponds to TRBD1 (5 bases). This CDR3 has 13 residues. V was trimmed by 5 bases and J by 5 bases, leaving 12 bases between them. Germline-derived CDR1 and CDR2 are MGHRA and YSYEKL. Here the CDR3 DNA reads TGCGCCAGCAGCGGGGAAGGGGCTACTGAAGCTTTCTTT. The encoded protein is CASSGEGATEAFF.

This chain uses TRBV9 with TRBJ2-1; a possible D gene is TRBD1 (5 bases). CDR1 SGDLS and CDR2 YYNGEE come from the germline V gene. V was trimmed by 1 base and J by 10 bases, leaving 15 bases between them. The CDR3 is made up of 14 amino acids. The DNA for the CDR3 is TGTGCCAGCAGCGTACGGGCAGGGCTAATCGAGCAGTTCTTC. Its translation: CASSVRAGLIEQFF.